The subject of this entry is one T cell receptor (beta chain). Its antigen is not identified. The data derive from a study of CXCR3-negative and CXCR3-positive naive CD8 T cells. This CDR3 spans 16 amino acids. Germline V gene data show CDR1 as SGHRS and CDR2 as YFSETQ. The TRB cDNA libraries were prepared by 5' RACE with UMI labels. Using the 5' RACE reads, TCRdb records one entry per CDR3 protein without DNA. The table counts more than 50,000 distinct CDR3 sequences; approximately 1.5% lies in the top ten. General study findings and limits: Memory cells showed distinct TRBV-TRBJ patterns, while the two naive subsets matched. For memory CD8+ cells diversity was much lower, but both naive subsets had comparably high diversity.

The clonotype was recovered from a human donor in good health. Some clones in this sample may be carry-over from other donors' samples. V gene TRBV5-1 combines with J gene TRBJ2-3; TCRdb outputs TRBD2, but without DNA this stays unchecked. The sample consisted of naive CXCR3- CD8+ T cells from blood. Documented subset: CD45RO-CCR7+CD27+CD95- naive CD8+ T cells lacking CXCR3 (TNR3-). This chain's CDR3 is CASSLGLAGEADTQYF.